A selection of T cell receptor beta chains follows, all from one sample in a study of shared T cell receptors in the human thymus. Sequenced by immunoSEQ multiplex PCR; TCRdb stores in-frame clones only, minus some. The sample includes approximately 490,000 clones, approximately 80% of them seen just once. This same sample was also part of a study on human thymus T cells.

The specimen sequenced was thymocytes. The origin of the receptors is a boy in the first two years of life with a congenital heart defect. The conserved cysteine and the conserved F or W are not part of the CDR3 here. Fields, in order: J gene, D gene, V gene, CDR3 protein. D genes are given only for firm matches.

>TRBJ2-1|TRBD2|TRBV2
ASNQLAGGPGYNEQF
>TRBJ2-7|TRBD1|TRBV30
AWSVPRQIPRGPLSYEQY
>TRBJ2-7|TRBD1|TRBV19
ASRTGVQQY
>TRBJ2-1|NA|TRBV27
ASSPGLPYNEQF
>TRBJ2-3|TRBD2|TRBV4-3
ASSQDHSGIRYTQY
>TRBJ1-2|NA|TRBV6-5
ASSYRRPGYFGYT
>TRBJ2-3|NA|TRBV7-2
ASSLAAKKTYKGWKGTDTQY
>TRBJ2-1|NA|TRBV6-5
ASSYSQRRPYNEQF
>TRBJ2-7|TRBD2|TRBV27
ASSPPLAGAYEQY
>TRBJ2-7|NA|TRBV7-2
ASRSPRDTGSYEQY
>TRBJ1-1|TRBD1|TRBV18
ASSSTGTGLKEELNTEAF
>TRBJ1-4|TRBD1|TRBV6-1
ASSVGTGNNEKLF
>TRBJ2-3|TRBD2|TRBV4-1
ASSHPPSGRTDTQY
>TRBJ2-1|NA|TRBV7-8
ASSAIPGIESYNEQF
>TRBJ2-3|NA|TRBV4-1
ASSQESAGPDPSTDTQY
>TRBJ1-4|NA|TRBV29-1
SVESGPPNEKLF
>TRBJ2-2|NA|TRBV5-6
ASSLVGREPGELF
>TRBJ2-7|TRBD1|TRBV5-1
ASSLVQGQRTYEQY
>TRBJ1-1|NA|TRBV6-5
ASSPGGETEAF
>TRBJ2-1|TRBD2|TRBV10-1
ASSEGTSGRVGSYNEQF
>TRBJ2-7|NA|TRBV27
ASSSVTRRNEQY
>TRBJ2-3|NA|TRBV27
ASGLGSRAPDTQY
>TRBJ2-1|NA|TRBV10-3
AISESIWSSYNEQF
>TRBJ2-5|TRBD2|TRBV6-6
ASSTGRREAQETQY
>TRBJ2-3|TRBD2|TRBV4-1
ASSQDRSGSGDTQY